This T cell receptor beta chain emerged from a study of T cell changes during pregnancy in multiple sclerosis. Profiled with immunoSEQ multiplex PCR; TCRdb holds only in-frame clones, not every one. The sample carries around 45,000 clones, around 89% recorded once. The CDR3 sequence is 14 residues long. Trimming at V came to 0 bases and at J to 2 bases, leaving 1 base not matched to a gene. Germline lookup yields CDR1 GTSNPN and CDR2 SVGIG (reference sequence). The clonotype originates from a female donor with multiple sclerosis, enrolled in a pregnancy study. The sample in question was CD8+ T cells from peripheral blood mononuclear cells, obtained in the second trimester of pregnancy. V is TRBV30 and J is TRBJ1-3, with 7 bases aligning to TRBD1. The DNA for the CDR3 is TGTGCCTGGAGTGTTAGGGGGCCTGGAAACACCATATATTTT. Encoded protein: CAWSVRGPGNTIYF.